What follows are 23 T cell receptor beta chains derived from one specimen sequenced in a study of CD8 T cells in ankylosing spondylitis. TCRdb analysed the 5' RACE reads with MiXCR anew, one entry per CDR3 protein. The table records approximately 340,000 distinct CDR3 sequences, around 15% of them present only once. Sequences were obtained from blood, either unsorted or a sorted T cell fraction (not recorded which). Receptor source: a male donor with ankylosing spondylitis or in good health (not recorded which).

The genes are TRBV20-1 and TRBJ2-5, with D perhaps TRBD2 (6 bases). This CDR3 is built from 14 residues. V lost 3 bases to trimming and J lost 4 bases, with 15 bases between them. The germline V gene has CDR1 DFQATT and CDR2 SNEGSKA (reference sequence). CDR3 sequence: CSARGRQMSETQYF. The DNA for the CDR3 is TGCAGTGCTAGGGGGAGGCAAATGTCAGAGACCCAGTACTTC.

This clonotype was counted ten times or more. The V call is TRBV20-1, the J call TRBJ2-3; TRBD2 aligns across 8 bases. J was trimmed by 0 bases and V by 3 bases; bases with no gene match: 5. The CDR3 has 15 amino acids. Looked up from germline, CDR1 is DFQATT and CDR2 is SNEGSKA (reference sequence). The CDR3 loop is CSASRSSGSTDTQYF. The DNA of the CDR3 is TGCAGTGCTAGTCGATCTAGCGGGAGCACAGATACGCAGTATTTT.

The V gene is TRBV6-2 or TRBV6-3, the J gene TRBJ2-5, with D perhaps assigned TRBD1 or TRBD2 (5 bases each). CDR3 length equals 15 residues. Deletions cut 2 bases from V and 5 bases from J, with 15 bases between. Germline values: CDR1 MNHEY, CDR2 SVGEGT. CDR3 loop: CASSYRGAPGETQYF. CDR3 sequence (DNA): TGTGCCAGCAGTTACAGAGGGGCGCCGGGGGAGACCCAGTACTTC.

In its sample, this clonotype was seen a few times. The chain carries TRBV12-3 or TRBV12-4 and TRBJ2-1, with 9 bases fitting TRBD2. The CDR3 totals 15 residues. Trimming took 3 bases from V and 6 from J; bases not matched to a gene: 6. The CDR3 region is CASSFRGGGANEQFF. The DNA for the CDR3 is TGTGCCAGCAGTTTCAGGGGCGGGGGGGCCAATGAGCAGTTCTTC.

The table lists this clonotype with a few counts. The rearrangement links TRBV29-1 to TRBJ2-5, with D possibly matching TRBD2 (7 bases). The CDR3 is made up of 13 amino acids. V lost 3 bases, J lost 5 bases, and 13 bases lay in between. Germline loops: CDR1 SQVTM, CDR2 ANQGSEA. DNA for the CDR3: TGCAGCGTTGATCGGGGGGCACGGGAGACCCAGTACTTC. This codes for CSVDRGARETQYF.

This clonotype was counted between two and nine times. The chain has TRBV21-1 and TRBJ2-1; TRBD1 was called by the table and not checked on the DNA. TRBV21-1 constitutes a pseudogene. CDR3 size: 18 residues. CDR3 nucleotide sequence: TGTGCCAGCAGCAATGAGGAAAATAGGGGGGTGTCCTACAATGAGCAGTTCTTC. Protein product: CASSNEENRGVSYNEQFF.

This clonotype was seen at least ten times. The rearrangement joins TRBV12-3 or TRBV12-4 to TRBJ2-5; the match to TRBD2 covers 7 bases. The CDR3 has 15 residues. Unmatched junction bases numbered 4, after V lost 2 bases and J lost 1 base. The CDR3 DNA reads as TGTGCCAGCAGTTTAATAGCGGGCCGCCAAGAGACCCAGTACTTC. Amino acids: CASSLIAGRQETQYF.

The chain links TRBV12-3 or TRBV12-4 to TRBJ1-1, with D possibly matching TRBD1 (5 bases). This CDR3 comprises 13 residues. Trimming shortened V by 6 bases and J by 7 bases, and 15 bases separated the two germline ends. The CDR3 DNA reads as TGTGCCAGCAGACTAAGGGGCGCGGGTGAAGCTTTCTTT. Residues: CASRLRGAGEAFF.

This rearrangement joins TRBV11-2 to TRBJ2-2; D is unresolved. Trimming pared 4 bases from V and 6 bases from J, leaving 12 bases between. CDR1 and CDR2 (germline): SGHAT, FQNNGV. The CDR3 is made up of 14 amino acids. The CDR3 region has the DNA TGTGCCAGCAGCTCTCCACGAGTTGCCGGGGAGCTGTTTTTT. The encoded protein is CASSSPRVAGELFF.

J is TRBJ2-7 and V is TRBV13; D is unresolved. The CDR3 spans 15 residues. Looked up from germline, CDR1 is PRHDT and CDR2 is FYEKMQ (reference sequence). V shed 9 bases and J shed 0 bases, with 18 bases lying between them. The CDR3 here is CASGPGLLSSYEQYF. In nucleotides, the CDR3 is TGTGCCAGTGGCCCCGGGCTCCTAAGCTCCTACGAGCAGTACTTC.

This clonotype was recorded at least ten times. The V gene is TRBV20-1, the J gene TRBJ2-1; perhaps TRBD1 as D (5 bases). CDR3 length: 15 residues. The V and J ends lost 1 base and 6 bases respectively, with 16 bases between them. Germline CDR1 DFQATT, CDR2 SNEGSKA (reference sequence). CDR3 loop: CSARVIGRVANEQFF. As DNA, the CDR3 is TGCAGTGCTAGAGTCATTGGCAGGGTGGCCAATGAGCAGTTCTTC.

The J gene is TRBJ2-7, the V gene TRBV5-1, with a possible D match to TRBD2 (6 bases). This CDR3 is 16 amino acids long. V lost 0 bases to trimming and J lost 4 bases, with 17 bases between them. Germline CDR1 is SGHRS and CDR2 is YFSETQ. CDR3 sequence: CASSLDWSGTRYEQYF. The CDR3 nucleotides are TGCGCCAGCAGCTTGGATTGGTCAGGGACTCGGTACGAGCAGTACTTC.

As to this clonotype: This clone may be a read error of a much larger clone one base away. The V and J genes are TRBV5-1 and TRBJ2-1, with unresolved D. This CDR3 region has 13 residues. The germline V gene encodes CDR1 SGHRS and CDR2 YFSETQ. The CDR3 spells CACSLNTYNEQFF. The CDR3 DNA is TGCGCCTGCAGCTTGAACACCTACAATGAGCAGTTCTTC.

This clonotype has more than one count but fewer than ten. The rearrangement joins TRBV6-1 to TRBJ1-6, with D hard to call. Trimming pared 4 bases from V and 8 bases from J, leaving 12 bases between. This CDR3 has 14 amino acids. Per germline, CDR1 MNHNS and CDR2 SASEGT. CDR3: CASSVSRRDSPLHF. CDR3 bases: TGTGCCAGCAGTGTAAGCAGGCGGGATTCACCCCTCCACTTT.

CDR3 residues: CASSRAAYTGELFF. CDR3 in DNA: TGTGCCAGCAGCCGTGCGGCGTACACCGGGGAGCTGTTTTTT. The chain employs TRBV11-2 and TRBJ2-2; D unclear. The germline V and J ends were trimmed by 5 bases and 3 bases, with 10 bases remaining between them. This CDR3 comprises 14 residues. The germline gives CDR1 SGHAT, CDR2 FQNNGV. Complete variable domain (other parts from reference TRBV11-2 and TRBJ2-2): EAGVAQSPRYKIIEKRQSVAFWCNPISGHATLYWYQQILGQGPKLLIQFQNNGVVDDSQLPKDRFSAERLKGVDSTLKIQPAKLEDSAVYLCASSRAAYTGELFFGEGSRLTVL.

The J gene is TRBJ2-1, the V gene TRBV3-1; the D gene is possibly TRBD2 (6 bases). The CDR3 contains 17 residues. Germline loops: CDR1 LGHDT, CDR2 YNNKEL (reference sequence). Trimming took 6 bases from V and 8 from J, leaving 26 bases between them. The CDR3 sequence: CASSQTPPEGLGDEQFF. The CDR3 DNA sequence: TGTGCCAGCAGTCAAACCCCCCCGGAGGGGCTGGGGGATGAGCAGTTCTTC.

This clonotype turned up a few times. Written as DNA, the CDR3 is TGTGCCAGCAGCCAAGTAGCGGGAGGGCCCGGCGGGGAGCTGTTTTTT. Protein: CASSQVAGGPGGELFF. The chain is built from TRBV3-1 and TRBJ2-2; 11 bases map to TRBD2. The ends lost 1 base at V and 7 bases at J; junction bases unmatched: 5. Germline CDR1 reads LGHDT; CDR2 reads YNNKEL (reference sequence). The CDR3 covers 16 residues.

This chain uses TRBV20-1 with TRBJ2-7; a possible D gene is TRBD2 (5 bases). The CDR3 has 11 amino acids. Germline V gene data show CDR1 as DFQATT and CDR2 as SNEGSKA (reference sequence). V lost 3 bases and J 4 bases, leaving 7 bases between the germline ends. This CDR3 is CSASEGYEQYF. The CDR3 nucleotides are TGCAGTGCTAGCGAGGGTTACGAGCAGTACTTC.

This clonotype was seen more than once but under ten times. The rearrangement links TRBV5-6 to TRBJ1-2; unclear D gene. V was clipped by 0 bases and J by 6 bases, with 12 bases between them. CDR3 length: 14 residues. Germline V CDR1 and CDR2: SGHDT, YYEEEE. Written as DNA, the CDR3 is TGTGCCAGCAGCTTGGTGGCAGGCGCGGATGGCTACACCTTC. Its translation: CASSLVAGADGYTF.

The CDR3 region is CSAPGQRGYNEQFF. The CDR3 DNA reads TGCAGTGCGCCCGGCCAGCGGGGATACAATGAGCAGTTCTTC. The chain combines TRBV20-1 with TRBJ2-1, with 7 positions matching TRBD2. The V gene end was trimmed by 6 bases and the J gene end by 4 bases; junction bases not matched to a gene: 9. The CDR3 totals 14 residues. Germline-derived CDR1 and CDR2 are DFQATT and SNEGSKA (reference sequence).

There are many counts of this clonotype. The rearrangement joins TRBV19 to TRBJ1-1, with 8 bases identical to TRBD1. The junction had 11 bases not matched to a gene; V was cut back by 1 base and J by 10 bases. CDR1 is LNHDA and CDR2 is SQIVND in the germline V gene (reference sequence). The CDR3 is 15 amino acids. This CDR3 is CASSIAPLTGAVAFF. In DNA form, the CDR3 reads TGTGCCAGTAGTATAGCCCCGCTGACAGGGGCTGTAGCTTTCTTT. Together with reference TRBV19 and TRBJ1-1, the CDR3 gives the full variable domain: DGGITQSPKYLFRKEGQNVTLSCEQNLNHDAMYWYRQDPGQGLRLIYYSQIVNDFQKGDIAEGYSVSREKKESFPLTVTSAQKNPTAFYLCASSIAPLTGAVAFFGQGTRLTVV.

The chain combines TRBV6-1 with TRBJ1-5, with 12 bases aligning to TRBD1. Trimming removed 8 bases from V and 2 bases from J; junction bases left unmatched: 13. CDR3 size: 18 residues. The germline V gene encodes CDR1 MNHNS and CDR2 SASEGT. The CDR3 DNA sequence: TGTGCCAGCTTAAGAGGGACAGGGGGCGCCGAAGGCAATCAGCCCCAGCATTTT. Its translation is CASLRGTGGAEGNQPQHF.

This clonotype has a handful of counts. The chain combines TRBV5-1 with TRBJ1-1, with D perhaps TRBD1 (6 bases). The germline gives CDR1 SGHRS, CDR2 YFSETQ. This CDR3 comprises 15 residues. The V gene lost 6 bases and the J gene lost 0 bases, with 15 bases spanning the gap. DNA for the CDR3: TGCGCCAGCACCAAAACAGGGCCCATGAACACTGAAGCTTTCTTT. Translating it yields CASTKTGPMNTEAFF.